This T cell receptor (beta chain) was sequenced during a study of human T cells and chemical hapten exposure. General study results and limits: Significantly more large CDR3 similarity clusters arose among expanded TCRs than among controls. TCRs above 1 in 1000 frequency stayed constant with DPC sensitization.

Regarding time point: patch test 1, 2 weeks after DPC sensitization. Specified treatment: therapeutic diphenylcyclopropenone sensitization with weekly scalp DPC. Donors were 18 to 70-year-old alopecia patients suitable for DPC. A note on this clonotype: Its antigen remains unidentified.

The CDR3 is 15 amino acids. The V segment lost 5 bases and the J segment 9 bases; nucleotides outside the gene matches: 8. CDR1 is SGHTA and CDR2 is FQGNSA in the germline V gene. TCRdb fed the RACE reads into MiXCR, producing one record per CDR3 protein. Of 150,000 to 200,000 distinct CDR3 sequences listed, more than 14% are singletons. The chain employs TRBV7-2 and TRBJ2-1, with 12 bases fitting TRBD2. The material sequenced was whole blood, taken in connection with sensitization to the hapten diphenylcyclopropenone (DPC). This clonotype was sampled from a woman aged 25 to 39 with alopecia areata. Some clones in this sample may be carry-over from other donors' samples. This CDR3 reads CASSPAGLAGSEQFF. The CDR3, as DNA: TGTGCCAGCAGCCCCGCCGGACTAGCGGGGAGTGAGCAGTTCTTC. Full variable domain (rest looked up from reference TRBV7-2 and TRBJ2-1): GAGVSQSPSNKVTEKGKDVELRCDPISGHTALYWYRQSLGQGLEFLIYFQGNSAPDKSGLPSDRFSAERTGGSVSTLTIQRTQQEDSAVYLCASSPAGLAGSEQFFGPGTRLTVL.